This paragraph covers one T cell receptor (beta chain) sequence. This PCR relied on a set of 60 Vbeta primers and 13 Jbeta primers. Here immunoSEQ multiplex PCR was the method, and the copy in TCRdb shows in-frame clones only, minus some. This sample has under 250,000 clones, with over 75% found just once. The data were obtained in a study of cytomegalovirus exposure and HLA in healthy donors. CDR1 SGDLS and CDR2 YYNGEE come from the germline V gene. J gave up 2 bases and V 2 bases, and 4 bases lay outside the gene matches. This CDR3 has 14 residues. The specimen sequenced was PBMCs. The receptor's source is a human donor in good health. The chain links TRBV9 to TRBJ2-7, with 7 positions matching TRBD1. The CDR3 region has the DNA TGTGCCAGCAGCGTCCGGGACAGACCCTACGAGCAGTACTTC. Its protein is CASSVRDRPYEQYF.